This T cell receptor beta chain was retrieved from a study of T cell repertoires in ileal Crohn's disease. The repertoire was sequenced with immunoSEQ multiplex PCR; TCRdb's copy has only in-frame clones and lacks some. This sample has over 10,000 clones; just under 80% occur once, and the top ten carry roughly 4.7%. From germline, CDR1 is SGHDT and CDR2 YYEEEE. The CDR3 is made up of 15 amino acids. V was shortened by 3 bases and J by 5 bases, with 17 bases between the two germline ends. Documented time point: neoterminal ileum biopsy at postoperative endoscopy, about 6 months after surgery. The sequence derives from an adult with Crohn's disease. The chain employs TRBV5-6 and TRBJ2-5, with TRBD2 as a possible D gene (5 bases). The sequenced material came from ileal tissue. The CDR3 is CASSYRGRRQETQYF. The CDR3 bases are TGTGCCAGCAGCTACCGAGGGCGACGGCAGGAGACCCAGTACTTC.